The 25 T cell receptor beta chains in this list originate from one sample, sequenced in a study of T cells in Graves' hyperthyroidism and ophthalmopathy. RNA transcripts served as the template for amplifying TCR beta CDR3 regions. HTBI primers were the set used in a first-round RT-PCR of the TCR CDR3. TCRdb re-derived calls from the multiplex PCR reads in MiXCR, one entry per CDR3 protein. Here the sample spans some 720,000 distinct CDR3 sequences, about 16% being singletons. Sample: blood. These receptors all stem from a man younger than 30 with Graves' hyperthyroidism.

In its sample, this clonotype was seen a few times. The chain is built from TRBV5-1 and TRBJ2-7; the D is unclear. Trimming took 0 bases from V and 0 from J, leaving 7 bases between them. This CDR3 is 14 amino acids long. The germline V gene has CDR1 SGHRS and CDR2 YFSETQ. In DNA form, the CDR3 reads TGCGCCAGCAGCTTGGAGTTAGTCTCCTACGAGCAGTACTTC. Its protein product is CASSLELVSYEQYF.

This clonotype was counted many times. V gene TRBV12-3 or TRBV12-4 combines with J gene TRBJ2-1, with D possibly being TRBD1 (6 bases). This CDR3 spans 14 amino acids. Trimming cost V 5 bases and J 8 bases, with 16 bases left between them. The CDR3 loop is CASSPYTGSDEQFF. The CDR3 DNA reads TGTGCCAGCAGTCCCTACACAGGGTCTGATGAGCAGTTCTTC.

This clonotype appeared many times. This sequence joins TRBV4-2 and TRBJ2-3; 11 bases fit TRBD2. The DNA matches TRBJ2-5 better at its end, which makes the J call doubtful. Germline V CDR1 and CDR2: LGHNA, YNFKEQ. This CDR3 region has 14 residues. The CDR3 sequence: CASRGTSGSGTQYF. In DNA, the CDR3 is TGTGCCAGCAGAGGGACTAGCGGTTCCGGGACCCAGTACTTC.

The V and J genes are TRBV7-2 and TRBJ2-7; TRBD1 is a possible D gene (6 bases). Germline CDR1 and CDR2: SGHTA and FQGNSA. Trimming cost V 2 bases and J 4 bases, with 21 bases left between them. The CDR3 length is 17 residues. The CDR3 nucleotides are TGTGCCAGCAGCTTACGGTTTTTTGGACAGCCTTCATACGAGCAGTACTTC. It yields the protein CASSLRFFGQPSYEQYF.

This clonotype was counted at least ten times. The V gene is TRBV12-3 or TRBV12-4, the J gene TRBJ1-1; no definite D call. The V and J ends lost 1 base and 1 base respectively, with 13 bases between them. The CDR3 sequence is 16 residues long. CDR3 coding DNA: TGTGCCAGCAGTTTAGGGGGAGGGAGGTGGAACACTGAAGCTTTCTTT. This encodes CASSLGGGRWNTEAFF.

This clonotype was observed a handful of times. The V and J genes are TRBV29-1 and TRBJ2-2; D gene ambiguous. The germline V and J ends were trimmed by 3 bases and 1 base, with 6 bases remaining between them. Germline V gene sequence: CDR1 SQVTM, CDR2 ANQGSEA. This CDR3 is 13 amino acids long. In nucleotides, the CDR3 is TGCAGCGTTGACGCGGTGAACACCGGGGAGCTGTTTTTT. It encodes CSVDAVNTGELFF.

This clonotype was detected many times. The V gene is TRBV10-2, the J gene TRBJ2-7; 12 nucleotides align to TRBD2. Germline V CDR1 and CDR2: WSHSY, SAAADI. The CDR3 runs to 18 residues. V shed 5 bases, J shed 4 bases, and the junction held 15 bases outside the gene matches. The CDR3 here is CASSQPPGTSGRRYEQYF. In DNA, the CDR3 is TGCGCCAGCAGTCAACCCCCGGGCACTAGCGGGAGGCGGTACGAGCAGTACTTC.

The table lists this clonotype with a few counts. It may be a read error: a sequence one base away is much more abundant. No conserved phenylalanine or tryptophan is present at the end of the CDR3, so a read error is the likely explanation. The chain links TRBV28 to TRBJ2-5; D uncertain. The germline CDR1 and CDR2 sequences are MDHEN and SYDVKM. Between the trimmed V and J ends, which lost 4 bases and 2 bases, there was a span of 14 bases. The CDR3 contains 15 residues. The CDR3 loop is CASSSYGPKQETQYS. CDR3 in DNA: TGTGCCAGCAGTTCCTATGGTCCCAAGCAAGAGACCCAGTACTCC.

This chain's CDR3 is CASSPLTFEDEQFF. The CDR3 nucleotides are TGCGCCAGCAGTCCCCTCACATTCGAGGATGAGCAGTTCTTC. The genes are TRBV5-1 and TRBJ2-1; D gene unclear. CDR1 and CDR2 (germline): SGHRS, YFSETQ. V lost 5 bases to trimming and J lost 8 bases, with 17 bases between them. The CDR3 spans 14 residues.

The V gene is TRBV28, the J gene TRBJ2-7; D may be TRBD1 or TRBD2 (7 bases each). Germline V gene sequence: CDR1 MDHEN, CDR2 SYDVKM. The germline V and J ends were trimmed by 6 bases and 6 bases, with 18 bases remaining between them. This CDR3 comprises 14 residues. The CDR3 loop reads CASSTQGGASEQYF. CDR3 DNA: TGTGCCAGCAGCACCCAGGGGGGGGCCAGCGAGCAGTACTTC.

This clonotype was seen repeatedly, ten times or more. This sequence joins TRBV3-1 and TRBJ2-5; 10 bases fit TRBD2. V lost 4 bases and J lost 1; bases outside the gene matches: 12. Germline loops: CDR1 LGHDT, CDR2 YNNKEL (reference sequence). The CDR3 contains 18 residues. The CDR3 region is CASSLPPGTSAFQETQYF. The CDR3 DNA follows: TGTGCCAGCAGCCTGCCGCCCGGGACTAGCGCCTTCCAAGAGACCCAGTACTTC.

This clonotype was seen ten or more times. The chain employs TRBV2 and TRBJ1-5, with D tentatively TRBD1 (6 bases). Per the germline V gene, CDR1 is SNHLY and CDR2 is FYNNEI. The CDR3 covers 15 residues. Trimming took 3 bases from V and 3 from J, leaving 12 bases between them. The CDR3 loop is CASSDGTRVNQPQHF. CDR3 nucleotides: TGTGCCAGCAGTGATGGGACACGGGTCAATCAGCCCCAGCATTTT.

This chain connects TRBV11-1 to TRBJ2-7; 8 nucleotides line up with TRBD1. CDR1 and CDR2 from the germline V gene are SGHAT and FQDESV (reference sequence). The CDR3 consists of 15 residues. The J segment lost 4 bases and the V segment lost 5 bases, leaving 10 bases of the junction unmatched. Here the CDR3 reads CASSLLTRGLYEQYF. CDR3 DNA: TGTGCCAGCAGCCTTCTAACCAGGGGGCTATACGAGCAGTACTTC.

The chain uses TRBV4-2 and TRBJ2-7, with D perhaps being TRBD1 or TRBD2 (5 bases each). This CDR3 has 16 amino acids. In germline, CDR1 is LGHNA, CDR2 YNFKEQ. Trimming removed 1 base at V and 2 bases at J, with 15 bases between. The CDR3 DNA follows: TGTGCCAGCAGCCAAGTAGGAGGTGGGACGGCCTACGAGCAGTACTTC. Its translation is CASSQVGGGTAYEQYF.

There are a few counts of this clonotype. CDR3 sequence: CASSLSGQDADQPQHF. The CDR3 DNA reads as TGTGCCAGCAGCTTATCGGGACAGGACGCCGATCAGCCCCAGCATTTT. This chain connects TRBV7-9 to TRBJ1-5; TRBD1 matches at 8 bases. Germline assignment: CDR1 SEHNR and CDR2 FQNEAQ (reference sequence). The CDR3 length is 16 residues. V shed 2 bases, J shed 5 bases, and the junction held 8 bases outside the gene matches.

In regard to this clonotype: This may be a read error: a much more frequent sequence differs by one nucleotide. This rearrangement joins TRBV12-3 or TRBV12-4 to TRBJ2-1; 9 bases are shared with TRBD1. The CDR3 loop spans 16 amino acids. The CDR3 DNA reads as TGTGTCAGCAGTCCCCAAGGACAGGGGAGGCACAATGAGCAGTTCTTC. Protein sequence: CVSSPQGQGRHNEQFF.

This clonotype was seen a few times. The gene calls are TRBV20-1 and TRBJ1-1; a possible D gene is TRBD1 (6 bases). Between the trimmed V and J ends, which lost 6 bases and 2 bases, there was a span of 10 bases. The CDR3 loop spans 12 amino acids. The germline gives CDR1 DFQATT, CDR2 SNEGSKA (reference sequence). The CDR3 nucleotides read TGCAGTGCCGTACAGGGTAACACTGAAGCTTTCTTT. This sequence encodes CSAVQGNTEAFF.

This clonotype was seen at least ten times. The chain has TRBV12-5 and TRBJ2-3, with D unresolved. The germline CDR1 and CDR2 sequences are LGHNT and FRNRAP. This CDR3 spans 15 amino acids. The ends were cut back, 2 bases at V and 0 bases at J, with 9 bases in the middle. The CDR3 region is CASGLWALSTDTQYF. CDR3 nucleotide sequence: TGTGCTAGTGGTTTGTGGGCGTTGAGCACAGATACGCAGTATTTT.

The sample holds a few counts of this clonotype. The chain is built from TRBV25-1 and TRBJ1-3, with D tentatively TRBD1 (5 bases). The CDR3 is 16 residues long. Between the trimmed V and J ends, which lost 1 base and 3 bases, there was a span of 13 bases. Germline values: CDR1 MGHDK, CDR2 SYGVNS. The CDR3 nucleotides read TGTGCCAGCAGTGAATCGGTAGGGGTATATGGAAACACCATATATTTT. The encoded protein is CASSESVGVYGNTIYF. The full variable domain, with the rest looked up from reference TRBV25-1 and TRBJ1-3, is EADIYQTPRYLVIGTGKKITLECSQTMGHDKMYWYQQDPGMELHLIHYSYGVNSTEKGDLSSESTVSRIRTEHFPLTLESARPSHTSQYLCASSESVGVYGNTIYFGEGSWLTVV.

This clonotype was seen ten or more times. The CDR3 nucleotides are TGTGCCAGCAGTCCTCGGGCCTATCTCCTCGAGCAGTACTTC. Translation gives CASSPRAYLLEQYF. The rearrangement joins TRBV11-2 to TRBJ2-7; D gene uncertain. The CDR3 consists of 14 residues. V shed 6 bases and J shed 6 bases, with 18 bases lying between them. Germline loops: CDR1 SGHAT, CDR2 FQNNGV.

On this clonotype: It may be a read error: a sequence one base away is much more abundant. The chain combines TRBV28 with TRBJ2-7; TRBD2 agrees at 12 bases. This CDR3 has 15 residues. Germline V gene lookup returns CDR1 MDHEN and CDR2 SYDVKM. Trimming at V came to 5 bases and at J to 4 bases, leaving 6 bases not matched to a gene. The CDR3 loop reads CASSPQGLAGYEQYF. In DNA, the CDR3 is TGTGCCAGCAGTCCCCAGGGACTAGCGGGTTACGAGCAGTACTTC. The whole variable domain, filled in from reference TRBV28 and TRBJ2-7, reads DVKVTQSSRYLVKRTGEKVFLECVQDMDHENMFWYRQDPGLGLRLIYFSYDVKMKEKGDIPEGYSVSREKKERFSLILESASTNQTSMYLCASSPQGLAGYEQYFGPGTRLTVT.

The V gene is TRBV28, the J gene TRBJ1-5; D is uncertain. V lost 6 bases to trimming and J lost 4 bases, with 10 bases between them. CDR3 size: 13 residues. Germline lookup yields CDR1 MDHEN and CDR2 SYDVKM. The DNA of the CDR3 is TGTGCCAGCAGGGAGAGCGGGAATCAGCCCCAGCATTTT. This translates into CASRESGNQPQHF. Using reference TRBV28 and TRBJ1-5 for the parts outside the CDR3, the full variable domain is DVKVTQSSRYLVKRTGEKVFLECVQDMDHENMFWYRQDPGLGLRLIYFSYDVKMKEKGDIPEGYSVSREKKERFSLILESASTNQTSMYLCASRESGNQPQHFGDGTRLSIL.

This chain uses TRBV28 with TRBJ1-5, with D unresolved. CDR3 length: 12 amino acids. V dropped 6 bases and J dropped 9 bases, with 12 bases sitting between them. Germline lookup yields CDR1 MDHEN and CDR2 SYDVKM. CDR3: CASSPTYRPQHF. The CDR3 coding sequence is TGTGCCAGCAGCCCCACATATCGGCCCCAGCATTTT.

There are many counts of this clonotype. This chain links TRBV20-1 with TRBJ2-1, with 7 bases aligning to TRBD2. Losses at the gene ends were 6 bases for V and 3 bases for J; bases not matched to a gene: 8. The V gene's germline CDR1 is DFQATT and CDR2 SNEGSKA (reference sequence). The CDR3 consists of 14 residues. The CDR3 reads CSALPAGDYNEQFF. Written as DNA, the CDR3 is TGCAGTGCCCTCCCTGCGGGAGACTACAATGAGCAGTTCTTC.

This clonotype was seen a handful of times. The rearrangement uses TRBV28 and TRBJ2-1, with 8 positions matching TRBD1. Germline V gene sequence: CDR1 MDHEN, CDR2 SYDVKM. The CDR3 is made up of 15 amino acids. V was pared by 6 bases and J by 8 bases, with 12 bases of the junction left unmatched. The CDR3 sequence is CASRRQAGGLYEQFF. The CDR3 bases are TGTGCCAGCAGGCGACAGGCAGGGGGCTTGTATGAGCAGTTCTTC. Drawing the rest from reference TRBV28 and TRBJ2-1, the complete variable domain is DVKVTQSSRYLVKRTGEKVFLECVQDMDHENMFWYRQDPGLGLRLIYFSYDVKMKEKGDIPEGYSVSREKKERFSLILESASTNQTSMYLCASRRQAGGLYEQFFGPGTRLTVL.